This TCR beta chain came from a study of blood T cell repertoires in COVID-19 (dated by TCRdb to about 2020). Looking at the study overall: The collaborator samples originated in the United States, Italy and Spain and spanned the acute and convalescent phases of COVID-19. Deeply sampled blood TCRbeta repertoires from subjects exposed to, actively infected with, or recovered from COVID-19 were included in the dataset. The prospective study material was composed of cDNA or gDNA derived from T cells, B-cell-depleted T cells, or PBMCs. Samples were obtained from the ongoing ImmuneRACE study (first 160 participants) and from roughly 1,300 subjects provided by 6 global collaborators. Sample metadata almost always included a de-identified subject ID, COVID-19 status, age in years and sex. Where HLA class I and class II types were available, the types were taken from metadata supplied by the sample provider, not from assay-based typing. A freely available public database, intended as a resource for researchers studying the immune response to SARS-CoV-2, is where the repertoires were released. Overall results and qualifications from the work: Clinical and demographic metadata were provided uncurated, with the amount varying by source and participant.

With respect to this clone: Its antigen specificity is not known. One base away there is no much larger clone; base qualities are not given.

TCRbeta CDR3 regions were amplified from genomic DNA by means of the immunoSEQ Assay, a bias-controlled multiplex PCR. The authors processed their data as follows. Nucleated cell counts per sample were estimated from amplification of reference gene primers within the assay. Sequence reads were collapsed and filtered to measure the absolute abundance of every unique TCRbeta CDR3 rearrangement. Productive Simpson clonality was computed per sample as the square root of Simpson's diversity index over productive rearrangements. In its TCRdb copy, this immuneACCESS table keeps in-frame sequences only and misses some clones. Where compared with another copy, unresolved V genes explain less than half of these, and the others have no known cause. V, J and clone size are those of that table, while D and trimming were read from the DNA. The sample yields 200,000 to 250,000 clones; around four fifths were counted once. The top ten clonotypes cover 2.5% to 3.5% of the sample.

Whole blood was collected in K2EDTA tubes by collaborating institutions according to the institutions' own protocols. Collaborator samples were shipped for TCRbeta analysis as frozen whole blood, isolated PBMCs, or DNA extracted from either sample type. The sequenced material came from peripheral blood. The clonotype comes from a man in his fifties or sixties with active or convalescent COVID-19.

The nucleotide sequence reads TGTGCCAGCAGCGTAGAGGGAGGGGCAGCCTACGAGTTAGCCAAAAACATTCAGTACTTC. Translated, it reads CASSVEGGAAYELAKNIQYF. The chain is assembled from TRBV9 and TRBJ2-4; 7 central bases correspond to TRBD2. Inclusive of the bounding cysteine and phenylalanine, the CDR3 is 20 residues long. CDR3 DNA is the only sequence kept; it has 60 bases, read in frame from the first base. From a lookup of the germline V gene, CDR1 and CDR2 are SGDLS and YYNGEE. Here V drops 0 bases and J drops 0 bases, and the junction holds 15 bases not matched to any gene.